The 13 T cell receptor beta chains given below trace back to one sample, sequenced in a study of cytomegalovirus exposure and HLA in healthy donors. 13 Jbeta primers and 60 Vbeta primers were used for the PCR. The data were produced by immunoSEQ multiplex PCR, yet TCRdb's version contains in-frame clones alone and is incomplete. The repertoire holds about 130,000 clones, with approximately 60% as singletons. The sequenced sample was PBMCs. These receptors were collected from a human donor in good health.

The V and J genes are TRBV7-8 and TRBJ2-3; 7 nucleotides line up with TRBD2. The CDR3 has 13 residues. Germline CDR1 reads SGHVS; CDR2 reads FQNEAQ. The V and J ends lost 6 bases and 5 bases, in that order; junction bases with no gene match: 5. The CDR3 sequence is CASSAGGEDTQYF. Written as DNA, the CDR3 is TGTGCCAGCAGTGCTGGGGGGGAAGATACGCAGTATTTT.

This clone appeared a few times. V and J are TRBV19 and TRBJ2-5; D might be TRBD2 (6 bases). Between the trimmed V and J ends, which lost 7 bases and 7 bases, there was a span of 22 bases. Germline lookup yields CDR1 LNHDA and CDR2 SQIVND (reference sequence). This CDR3 is built from 15 residues. The CDR3 loop is CASNSRGSYGGTQYF. Here the CDR3 DNA reads TGTGCCAGTAACTCTAGGGGATCGTACGGGGGGACCCAGTACTTC.

This chain links TRBV10-3 with TRBJ2-2; possibly TRBD1 for D (6 bases). From germline, CDR1 is ENHRY and CDR2 SYGVKD. The V gene lost 9 bases and the J gene lost 3 bases, with 11 bases spanning the gap. The CDR3 is 13 amino acids. The CDR3 nucleotides read TGTGCCATTGGGGGCTCGGACACCGGGGAGCTGTTTTTT. Encoded protein: CAIGGSDTGELFF.

The chain carries TRBV7-6 and TRBJ2-7; TRBD2 is a possible D gene (6 bases). The CDR3 is made up of 15 amino acids. Germline CDR1 SGHVS, CDR2 FNYEAQ. V dropped 0 bases and J dropped 1 base, with 10 bases sitting between them. CDR3 coding DNA: TGTGCCAGCAGCTTAGCGGAGGGATCGTCCTACGAGCAGTACTTC. Encoded protein: CASSLAEGSSYEQYF.

This chain links TRBV25-1 with TRBJ1-2, with a tentative D call TRBD1 (5 bases). Germline-derived CDR1 and CDR2 are MGHDK and SYGVNS. The CDR3 is made up of 13 amino acids. Trimming removed 5 bases from V and 2 bases from J, with 9 bases in between. The CDR3 DNA reads TGTGCCAGCAGTCAAACAGGCAACTATGGCTACACCTTC. As protein: CASSQTGNYGYTF.

This clone was observed a handful of times. V usage is TRBV4-1 and J usage is TRBJ1-2; weak D call: TRBD1 (6 bases). The V and J ends lost 1 base and 0 bases respectively, with 15 bases between them. The germline V gene has CDR1 MGHRA and CDR2 YSYEKL. The CDR3 length is 17 residues. In nucleotides, the CDR3 is TGCGCCAGCAGCCAAGTGCGGGGGCTAGGGCCTAACTATGGCTACACCTTC. As protein: CASSQVRGLGPNYGYTF.

V usage is TRBV4-1 and J usage is TRBJ1-4; D remains unclear. The ends were cut back, 4 bases at V and 0 bases at J, with 9 bases in the middle. The germline gives CDR1 MGHRA, CDR2 YSYEKL. The CDR3 has 15 amino acids. Here the CDR3 DNA reads TGCGCCAGCAGCCTCGACACCACAACTAATGAAAAACTGTTTTTT. As protein: CASSLDTTTNEKLFF.

The genes are TRBV28 and TRBJ2-7, with 9 bases identical to TRBD2. Germline V lookup: CDR1 MDHEN, CDR2 SYDVKM. Trimming cost V 3 bases and J 6 bases; bases outside gene matches: 6. This CDR3 comprises 14 residues. In nucleotides, the CDR3 is TGTGCCAGCAGTTTGGCCGGGACTAGCAGCGAGCAGTACTTC. It yields the protein CASSLAGTSSEQYF.

The CDR3 protein is CASSLLDREGQETQYF. The CDR3 nucleotides read TGTGCCAGCAGCTTACTGGACAGGGAAGGGCAAGAGACCCAGTACTTC. This chain connects TRBV11-3 to TRBJ2-5; 8 bases agree with TRBD1. With 2 bases clipped from V and 2 bases from J, the junction kept 7 bases outside the gene matches. Germline CDR1 and CDR2: SGHNT and YENEEA. CDR3 size: 16 residues. The variable domain in full, with the rest retrieved from reference TRBV11-3 and TRBJ2-5, is EAGVVQSPRYKIIEKKQPVAFWCNPISGHNTLYWYLQNLGQGPELLIRYENEEAVDDSQLPKDRFSAERLKGVDSTLKIQPAELGDSAVYLCASSLLDREGQETQYFGPGTRLLVL.

Points on this clone: Relative to the germline gene, one junction end is altered; a read error may explain this. The chain uses TRBV28 and TRBJ2-7; TRBD2 agrees at 9 bases. The CDR3 has 15 residues. CDR1 MDHEN and CDR2 SYDVKM come from the germline V gene. This chain's CDR3 is CASRTAGTSSNEQYF. The CDR3 DNA sequence: TGTGCCAGCAGAACTGCCGGGACTAGCTCCAACGAGCAGTACTTC.

The CDR3 DNA sequence: TGTGCCAGCAGCCCTCAGGGGGATCAGCCCCAGCATTTT. Encoded protein: CASSPQGDQPQHF. This chain uses TRBV7-9 with TRBJ1-5, with 7 bases that match TRBD1. The CDR3 spans 13 residues. The V gene's germline CDR1 is SEHNR and CDR2 FQNEAQ (reference sequence). V lost 5 bases to trimming and J lost 5 bases; unmatched junction nucleotides: 3. Complete variable domain (other parts from reference TRBV7-9 and TRBJ1-5): DTGVSQNPRHKITKRGQNVTFRCDPISEHNRLYWYRQTLGQGPEFLTYFQNEAQLEKSRLLSDRFSAERPKGSFSTLEIQRTEQGDSAMYLCASSPQGDQPQHFGDGTRLSIL.

The genes are TRBV19 and TRBJ1-4, with D tentatively TRBD1 (6 bases). Trimming left V 10 bases short and J 8 bases short, with 32 bases between. The CDR3 runs to 18 residues. Per the germline V gene, CDR1 is LNHDA and CDR2 is SQIVND (reference sequence). The DNA for the CDR3 is TGTGCCACCAAGCTAACGGACAGCCTAAAACGAAAACGGGAAAAACTGTTTTTT. It specifies CATKLTDSLKRKREKLFF.

The rearrangement uses TRBV28 and TRBJ2-3; perhaps TRBD2 as D (7 bases). The CDR3 extends over 15 amino acids. Trimming shortened V by 6 bases and J by 2 bases, and 15 bases separated the two germline ends. Germline CDR1 and CDR2: MDHEN and SYDVKM. The CDR3 DNA reads TGTGCCAGCAGCTCGGGCGGGGGCCTCACAGATACGCAGTATTTT. This encodes CASSSGGGLTDTQYF.